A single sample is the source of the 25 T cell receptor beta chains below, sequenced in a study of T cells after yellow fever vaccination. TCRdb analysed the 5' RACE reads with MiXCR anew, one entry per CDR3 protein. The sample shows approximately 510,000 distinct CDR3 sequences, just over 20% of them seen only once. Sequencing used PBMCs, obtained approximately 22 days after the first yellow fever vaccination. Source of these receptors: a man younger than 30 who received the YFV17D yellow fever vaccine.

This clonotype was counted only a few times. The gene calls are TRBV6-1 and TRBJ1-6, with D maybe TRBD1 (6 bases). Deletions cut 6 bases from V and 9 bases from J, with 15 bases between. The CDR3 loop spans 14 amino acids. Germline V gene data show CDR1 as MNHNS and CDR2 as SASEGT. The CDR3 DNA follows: TGTGCCAGCAGCCAACAGGGTTCGGTTTCACCCCTCCACTTT. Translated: CASSQQGSVSPLHF.

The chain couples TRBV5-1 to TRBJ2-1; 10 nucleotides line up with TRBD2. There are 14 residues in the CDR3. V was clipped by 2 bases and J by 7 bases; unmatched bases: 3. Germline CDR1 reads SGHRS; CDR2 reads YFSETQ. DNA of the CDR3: TGCGCCAGCAGCTTTCGAGCGGGGGGGAATGAGCAGTTCTTC. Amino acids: CASSFRAGGNEQFF.

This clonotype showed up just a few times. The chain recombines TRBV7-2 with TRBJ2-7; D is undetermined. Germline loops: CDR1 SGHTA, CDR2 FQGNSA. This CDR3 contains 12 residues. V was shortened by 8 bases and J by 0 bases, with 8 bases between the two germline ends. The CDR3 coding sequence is TGTGCCAGCGCTATAAGCTCCTACGAGCAGTACTTC. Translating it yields CASAISSYEQYF.

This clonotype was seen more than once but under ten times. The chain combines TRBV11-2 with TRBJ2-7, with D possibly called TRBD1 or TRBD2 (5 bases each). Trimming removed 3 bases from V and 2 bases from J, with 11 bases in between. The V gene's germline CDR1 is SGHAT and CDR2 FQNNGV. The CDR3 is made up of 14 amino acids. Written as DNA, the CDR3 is TGTGCCAGCAGCTTGTTGGGACGGGCCTACGAGCAGTACTTC. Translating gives CASSLLGRAYEQYF.

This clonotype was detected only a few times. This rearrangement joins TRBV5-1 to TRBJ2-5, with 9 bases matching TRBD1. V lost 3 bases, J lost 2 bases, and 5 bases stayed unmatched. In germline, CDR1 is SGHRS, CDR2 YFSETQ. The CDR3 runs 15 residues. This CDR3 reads CASSSGTGNQETQYF. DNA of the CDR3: TGCGCCAGCAGCTCCGGGACAGGGAATCAAGAGACCCAGTACTTC.

This chain's CDR3 is CASRMGTGKETQYF. The CDR3 DNA reads TGTGCCAGCAGGATGGGGACAGGAAAAGAGACCCAGTACTTC. The V and J genes are TRBV7-9 and TRBJ2-5, with 8 bases matching TRBD1. V gave up 6 bases and J gave up 3 bases; unmatched junction bases: 6. The CDR3 sequence is 14 residues long. The V gene's germline CDR1 is SEHNR and CDR2 FQNEAQ (reference sequence).

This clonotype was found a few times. The CDR3: CASSPDRGRLSEQYF. The CDR3 bases are TGTGCCAGCAGCCCCGACAGGGGCCGACTGTCCGAGCAGTACTTC. The V and J genes are TRBV11-3 and TRBJ2-7, with 8 nucleotides matching TRBD1. Unmatched junction bases numbered 12, after V lost 5 bases and J lost 6 bases. CDR1 SGHNT and CDR2 YENEEA come from the germline V gene. This CDR3 spans 15 amino acids.

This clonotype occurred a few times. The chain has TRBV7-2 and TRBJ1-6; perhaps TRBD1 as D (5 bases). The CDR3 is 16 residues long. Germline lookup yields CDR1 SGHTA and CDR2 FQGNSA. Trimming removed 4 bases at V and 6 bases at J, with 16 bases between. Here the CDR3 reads CASSWGESGVNSPLHF. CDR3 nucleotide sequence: TGTGCCAGCAGCTGGGGAGAGTCGGGGGTTAATTCACCCCTCCACTTT.

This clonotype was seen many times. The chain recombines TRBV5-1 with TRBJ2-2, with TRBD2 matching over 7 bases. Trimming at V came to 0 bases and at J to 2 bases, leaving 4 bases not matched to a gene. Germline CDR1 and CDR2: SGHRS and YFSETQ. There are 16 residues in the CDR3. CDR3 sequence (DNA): TGCGCCAGCAGCTTGGTTCCGGGGGGAAACACCGGGGAGCTGTTTTTT. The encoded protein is CASSLVPGGNTGELFF.

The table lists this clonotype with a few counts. Here the CDR3 reads CASRFVAGGNNEQFF. DNA of the CDR3: TGTGCCAGCAGATTCGTAGCGGGGGGGAACAATGAGCAGTTCTTC. This chain links TRBV12-3 or TRBV12-4 with TRBJ2-1, with 11 nucleotides matching TRBD2. The CDR3 spans 15 residues. The V and J ends lost 6 bases and 5 bases, in that order; junction bases with no gene match: 6.

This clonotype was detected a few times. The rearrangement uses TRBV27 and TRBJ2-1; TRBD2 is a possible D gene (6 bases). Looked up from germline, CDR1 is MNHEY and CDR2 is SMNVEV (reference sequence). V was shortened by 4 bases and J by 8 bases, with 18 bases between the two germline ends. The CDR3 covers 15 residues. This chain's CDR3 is CASSYTSGPYYEQFF. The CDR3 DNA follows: TGTGCCAGCAGTTACACCAGCGGGCCCTATTATGAGCAGTTCTTC.

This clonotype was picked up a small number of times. CDR3 sequence reads: CASSLGTSGGSPPNEQFF. CDR3 sequence (DNA): TGTGCCAGCAGTTTAGGAACTAGCGGGGGTTCCCCGCCCAATGAGCAGTTCTTC. The J gene is TRBJ2-1, the V gene TRBV12-3 or TRBV12-4; 11 positions match TRBD2. Trimming removed 1 base from V and 6 bases from J; junction bases left unmatched: 11. The CDR3 length is 18 residues.

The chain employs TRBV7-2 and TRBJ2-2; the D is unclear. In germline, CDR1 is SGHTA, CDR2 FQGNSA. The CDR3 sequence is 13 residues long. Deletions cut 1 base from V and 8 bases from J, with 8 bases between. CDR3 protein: CASSLVLTGELFF. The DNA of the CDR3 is TGTGCCAGCAGCTTAGTGTTGACTGGGGAGCTGTTTTTT.

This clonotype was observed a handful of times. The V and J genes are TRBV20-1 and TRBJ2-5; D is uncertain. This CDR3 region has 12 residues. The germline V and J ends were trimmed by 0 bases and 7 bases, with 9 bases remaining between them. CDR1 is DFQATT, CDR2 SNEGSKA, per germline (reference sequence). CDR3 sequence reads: CSARDQSGTQYF. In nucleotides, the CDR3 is TGCAGTGCTAGAGATCAAAGTGGGACCCAGTACTTC.

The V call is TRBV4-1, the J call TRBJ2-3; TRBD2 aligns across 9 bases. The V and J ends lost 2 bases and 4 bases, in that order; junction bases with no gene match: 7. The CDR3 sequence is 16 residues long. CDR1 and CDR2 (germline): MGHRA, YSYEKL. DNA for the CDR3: TGCGCCAGCAGCCAAACGGCGGGGGGGCCGTCAGATACGCAGTATTTT. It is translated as CASSQTAGGPSDTQYF.

The CDR3 DNA reads TGCAGTGCTAGAGATTACAGGGAGGACTATGGCTACACCTTC. This sequence encodes CSARDYREDYGYTF. The V call is TRBV20-1, the J call TRBJ1-2; D is perhaps TRBD1 (6 bases). With 0 bases removed from V and 3 bases from J, the gap between germline ends came to 11 bases. The V gene's germline CDR1 is DFQATT and CDR2 SNEGSKA (reference sequence). The CDR3 covers 14 residues.

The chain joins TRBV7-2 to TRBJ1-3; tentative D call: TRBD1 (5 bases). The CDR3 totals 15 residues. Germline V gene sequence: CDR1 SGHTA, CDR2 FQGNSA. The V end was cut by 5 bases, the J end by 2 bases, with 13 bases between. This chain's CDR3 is CASSPRGPTGNTIYF. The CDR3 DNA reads TGTGCCAGCAGCCCGAGGGGTCCCACTGGAAACACCATATATTTT.

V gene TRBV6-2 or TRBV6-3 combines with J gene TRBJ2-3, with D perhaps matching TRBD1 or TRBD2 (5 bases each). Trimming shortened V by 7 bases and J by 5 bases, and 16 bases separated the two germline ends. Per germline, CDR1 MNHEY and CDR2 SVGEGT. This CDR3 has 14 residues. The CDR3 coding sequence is TGTGCCAGCACTGCTCCCTATGGGGGAGATACGCAGTATTTT. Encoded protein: CASTAPYGGDTQYF.

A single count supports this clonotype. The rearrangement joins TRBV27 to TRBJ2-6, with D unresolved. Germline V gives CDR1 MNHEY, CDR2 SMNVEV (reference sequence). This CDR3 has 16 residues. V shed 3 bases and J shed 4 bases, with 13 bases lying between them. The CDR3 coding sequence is TGTGCCAGCAGTTTCTCTTCGGTACCGGGGGCCAACGTCCTGACTTTC. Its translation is CASSFSSVPGANVLTF.

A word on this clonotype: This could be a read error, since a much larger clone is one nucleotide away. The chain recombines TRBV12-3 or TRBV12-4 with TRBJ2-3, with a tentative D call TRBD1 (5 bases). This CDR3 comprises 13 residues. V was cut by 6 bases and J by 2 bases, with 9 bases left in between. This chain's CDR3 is CASSWGFTDTQYF. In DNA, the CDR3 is TGTGCCAGCAGCTGGGGCTTCACAGATACGCAGTATTTT.

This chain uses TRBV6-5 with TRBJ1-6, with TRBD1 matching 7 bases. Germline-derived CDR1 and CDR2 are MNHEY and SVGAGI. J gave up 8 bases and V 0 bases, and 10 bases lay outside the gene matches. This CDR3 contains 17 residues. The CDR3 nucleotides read TGTGCCAGCAGTTACTCGAAGGGGGGCAGGGGGGATTCACCCCTCCACTTT. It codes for CASSYSKGGRGDSPLHF.

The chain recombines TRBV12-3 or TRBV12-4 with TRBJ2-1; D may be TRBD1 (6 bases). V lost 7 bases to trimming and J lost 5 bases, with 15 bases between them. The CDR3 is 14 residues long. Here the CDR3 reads CASTNFGGHNEQFF. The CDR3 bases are TGTGCCAGCACCAATTTTGGGGGCCACAATGAGCAGTTCTTC.

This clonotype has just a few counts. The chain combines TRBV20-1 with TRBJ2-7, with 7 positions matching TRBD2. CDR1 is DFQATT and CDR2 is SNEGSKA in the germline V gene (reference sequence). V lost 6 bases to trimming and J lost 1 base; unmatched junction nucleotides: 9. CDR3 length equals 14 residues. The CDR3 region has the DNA TGCAGTGCCAGATGGGGGGGAGGTTCCTACGAGCAGTACTTC. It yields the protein CSARWGGGSYEQYF.

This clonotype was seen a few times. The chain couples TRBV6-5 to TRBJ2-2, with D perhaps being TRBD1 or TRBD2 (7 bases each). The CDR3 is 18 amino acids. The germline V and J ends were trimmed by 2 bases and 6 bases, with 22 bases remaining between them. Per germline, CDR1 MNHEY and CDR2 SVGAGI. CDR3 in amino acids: CASSYIPQGGGPSGELFF. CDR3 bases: TGTGCCAGCAGTTACATCCCCCAGGGGGGGGGCCCGTCCGGGGAGCTGTTTTTT.

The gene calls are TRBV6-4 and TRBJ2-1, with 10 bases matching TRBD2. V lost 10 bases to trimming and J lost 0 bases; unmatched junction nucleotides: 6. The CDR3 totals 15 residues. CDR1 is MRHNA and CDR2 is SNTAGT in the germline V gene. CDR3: CATSLAGASYNEQFF. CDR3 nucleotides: TGTGCCACCTCCCTAGCGGGGGCCTCCTACAATGAGCAGTTCTTC.